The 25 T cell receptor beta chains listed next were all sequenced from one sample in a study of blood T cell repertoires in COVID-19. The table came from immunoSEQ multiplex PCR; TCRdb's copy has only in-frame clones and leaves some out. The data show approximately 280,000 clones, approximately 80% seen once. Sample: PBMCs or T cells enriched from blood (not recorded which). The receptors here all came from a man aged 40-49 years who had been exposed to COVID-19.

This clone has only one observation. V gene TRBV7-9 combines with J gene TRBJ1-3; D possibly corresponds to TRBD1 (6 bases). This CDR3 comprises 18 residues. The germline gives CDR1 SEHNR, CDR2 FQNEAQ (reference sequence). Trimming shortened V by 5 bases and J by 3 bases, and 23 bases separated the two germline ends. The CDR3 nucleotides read TGTGCCAGCAGCCCCACTGCCATTGGGGGCAGGGTTGGAAACACCATATATTTT. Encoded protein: CASSPTAIGGRVGNTIYF.

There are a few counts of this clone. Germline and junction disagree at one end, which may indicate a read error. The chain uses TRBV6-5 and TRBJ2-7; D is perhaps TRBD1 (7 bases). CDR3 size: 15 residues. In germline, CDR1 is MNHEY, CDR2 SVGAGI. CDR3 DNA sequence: TGTGCCAGCATGAATGGGGGGACAGCCTCCTCCGAGCAGTACTTC. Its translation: CASMNGGTASSEQYF.

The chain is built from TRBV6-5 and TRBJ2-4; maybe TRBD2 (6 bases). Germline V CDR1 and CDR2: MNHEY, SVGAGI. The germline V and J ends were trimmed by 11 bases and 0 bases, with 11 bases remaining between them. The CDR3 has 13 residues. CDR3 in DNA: TGTGCCTCCCGGGAGCTAGCCAAAAACATTCAGTACTTC. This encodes CASRELAKNIQYF.

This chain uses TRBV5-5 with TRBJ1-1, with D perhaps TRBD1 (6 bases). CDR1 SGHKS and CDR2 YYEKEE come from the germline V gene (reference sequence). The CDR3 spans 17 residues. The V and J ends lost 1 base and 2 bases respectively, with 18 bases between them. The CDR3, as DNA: TGTGCCAGCAGCTTGCGGCAAACAGGGAGCCTAAACACTGAAGCTTTCTTT. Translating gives CASSLRQTGSLNTEAFF.

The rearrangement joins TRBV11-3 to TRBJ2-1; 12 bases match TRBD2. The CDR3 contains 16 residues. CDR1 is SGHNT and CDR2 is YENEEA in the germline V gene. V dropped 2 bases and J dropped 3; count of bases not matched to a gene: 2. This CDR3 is CASSLKLAGGYNEQFF. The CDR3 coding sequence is TGTGCCAGCAGCTTAAAACTAGCGGGAGGCTACAATGAGCAGTTCTTC.

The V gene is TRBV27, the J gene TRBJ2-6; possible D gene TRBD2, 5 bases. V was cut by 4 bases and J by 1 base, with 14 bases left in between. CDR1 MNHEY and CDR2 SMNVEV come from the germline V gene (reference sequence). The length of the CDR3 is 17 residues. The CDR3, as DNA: TGTGCCAGCAGTTCGAGGACTGAGATTTCTGGGGCCAACGTCCTGACTTTC. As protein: CASSSRTEISGANVLTF. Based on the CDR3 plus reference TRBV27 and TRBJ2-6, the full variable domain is EAQVTQNPRYLITVTGKKLTVTCSQNMNHEYMSWYRQDPGLGLRQIYYSMNVEVTDKGDVPEGYKVSRKEKRNFPLILESPSPNQTSLYFCASSSRTEISGANVLTFGAGSRLTVL.

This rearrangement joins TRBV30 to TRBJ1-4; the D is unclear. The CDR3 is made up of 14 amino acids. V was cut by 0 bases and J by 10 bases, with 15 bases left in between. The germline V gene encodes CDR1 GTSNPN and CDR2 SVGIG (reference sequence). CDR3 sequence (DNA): TGTGCCTGGAGTGTACCGCCCCAGCTAGGAAAACTGTTTTTT. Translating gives CAWSVPPQLGKLFF.

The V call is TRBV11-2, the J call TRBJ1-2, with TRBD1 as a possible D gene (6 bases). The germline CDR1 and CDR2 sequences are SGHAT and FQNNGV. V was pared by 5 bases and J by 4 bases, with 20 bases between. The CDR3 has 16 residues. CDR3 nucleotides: TGTGCCAGCAGCCTACGGACAGCATTCAATTTCTATGGCTACACCTTC. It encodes CASSLRTAFNFYGYTF.

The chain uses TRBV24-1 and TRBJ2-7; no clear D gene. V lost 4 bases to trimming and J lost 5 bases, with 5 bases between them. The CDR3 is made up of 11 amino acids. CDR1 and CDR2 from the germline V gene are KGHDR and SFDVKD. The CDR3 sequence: CATSERNEQYF. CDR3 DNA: TGTGCCACCAGTGAGAGGAACGAGCAGTACTTC.

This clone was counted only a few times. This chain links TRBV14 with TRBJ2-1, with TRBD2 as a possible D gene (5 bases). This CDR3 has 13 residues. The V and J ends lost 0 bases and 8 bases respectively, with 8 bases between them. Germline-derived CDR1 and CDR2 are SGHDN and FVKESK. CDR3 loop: CASSQDRGDEQFF. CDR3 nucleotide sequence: TGTGCCAGCAGCCAAGATCGGGGAGATGAGCAGTTCTTC.

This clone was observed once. The CDR3 reads CASSVDSSDRDTQYF. CDR3 nucleotides: TGCGCCAGCAGTGTGGACAGCTCCGACCGGGATACGCAGTATTTT. V usage is TRBV10-1 and J usage is TRBJ2-3; possible D gene TRBD1, 6 bases. This CDR3 spans 15 amino acids. Trimming stripped 4 bases from V and 6 bases from J, with 17 bases between. Germline CDR1 is WNHNN and CDR2 is SYGVQD (reference sequence).

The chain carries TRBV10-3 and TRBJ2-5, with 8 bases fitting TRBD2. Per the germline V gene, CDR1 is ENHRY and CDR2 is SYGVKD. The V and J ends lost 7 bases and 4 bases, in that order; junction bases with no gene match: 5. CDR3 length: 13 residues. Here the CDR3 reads CAITGGGRETQYF. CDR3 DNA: TGTGCCATCACGGGGGGGGGCCGAGAGACCCAGTACTTC.

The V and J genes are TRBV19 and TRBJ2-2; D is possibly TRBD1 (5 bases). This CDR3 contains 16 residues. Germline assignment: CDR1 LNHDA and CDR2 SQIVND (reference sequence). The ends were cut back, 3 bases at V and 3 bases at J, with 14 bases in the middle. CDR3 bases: TGTGCCAGTAGTATGGGGCTGGGGCGGTACACCGGGGAGCTGTTTTTT. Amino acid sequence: CASSMGLGRYTGELFF.

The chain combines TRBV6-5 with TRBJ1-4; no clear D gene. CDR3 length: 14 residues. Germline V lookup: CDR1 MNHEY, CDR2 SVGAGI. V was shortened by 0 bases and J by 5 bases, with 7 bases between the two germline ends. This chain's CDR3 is CASSYSTGNEKLFF. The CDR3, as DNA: TGTGCCAGCAGTTACTCCACCGGGAATGAAAAACTGTTTTTT.

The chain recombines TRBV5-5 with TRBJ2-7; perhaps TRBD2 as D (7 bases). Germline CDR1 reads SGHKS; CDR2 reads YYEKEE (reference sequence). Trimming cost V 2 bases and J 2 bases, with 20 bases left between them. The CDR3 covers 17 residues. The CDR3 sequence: CASSLPLGGRKTYEQYF. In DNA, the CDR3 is TGTGCCAGCAGCTTACCCTTGGGGGGGCGGAAGACCTACGAGCAGTACTTC.

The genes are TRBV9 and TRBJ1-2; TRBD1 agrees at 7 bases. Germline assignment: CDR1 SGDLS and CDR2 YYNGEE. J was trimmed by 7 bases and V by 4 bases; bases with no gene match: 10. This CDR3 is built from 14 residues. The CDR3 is CASSPNPDRAGYTF. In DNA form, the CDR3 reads TGTGCCAGCAGCCCCAATCCCGACAGGGCTGGCTACACCTTC.

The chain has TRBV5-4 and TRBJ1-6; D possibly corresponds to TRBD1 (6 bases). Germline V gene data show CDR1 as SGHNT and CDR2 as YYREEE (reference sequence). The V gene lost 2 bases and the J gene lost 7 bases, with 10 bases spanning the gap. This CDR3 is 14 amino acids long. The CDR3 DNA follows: TGTGCCAGCAGCTTAGGGGGTTTCAATTCACCCCTCCACTTT. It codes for CASSLGGFNSPLHF. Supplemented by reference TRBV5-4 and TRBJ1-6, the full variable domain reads ETGVTQSPTHLIKTRGQQVTLRCSSQSGHNTVSWYQQALGQGPQFIFQYYREEENGRGNFPPRFSGLQFPNYSSELNVNALELDDSALYLCASSLGGFNSPLHFGNGTRLTVT.

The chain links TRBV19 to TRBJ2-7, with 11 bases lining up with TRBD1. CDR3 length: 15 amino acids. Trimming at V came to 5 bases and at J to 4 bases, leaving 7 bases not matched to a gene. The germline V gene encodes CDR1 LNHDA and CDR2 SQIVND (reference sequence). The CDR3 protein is CASSRAGTGGYEQYF. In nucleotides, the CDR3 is TGTGCCAGTAGTCGTGCCGGGACAGGGGGTTACGAGCAGTACTTC.

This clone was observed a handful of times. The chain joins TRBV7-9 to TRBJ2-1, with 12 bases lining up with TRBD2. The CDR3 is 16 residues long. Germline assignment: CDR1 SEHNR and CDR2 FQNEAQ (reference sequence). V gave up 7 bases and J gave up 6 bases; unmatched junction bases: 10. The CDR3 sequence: CASTATSGSMINEQFF. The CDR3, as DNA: TGTGCCAGCACCGCGACTAGCGGGAGTATGATCAATGAGCAGTTCTTC.

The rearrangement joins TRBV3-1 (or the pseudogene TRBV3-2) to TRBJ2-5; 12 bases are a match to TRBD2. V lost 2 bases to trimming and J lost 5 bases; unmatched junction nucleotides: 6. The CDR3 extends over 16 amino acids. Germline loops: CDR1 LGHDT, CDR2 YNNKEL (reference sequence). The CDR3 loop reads CASSQMTSGSAETQYF. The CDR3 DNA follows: TGTGCCAGCAGCCAAATGACTAGCGGGAGTGCGGAGACCCAGTACTTC.

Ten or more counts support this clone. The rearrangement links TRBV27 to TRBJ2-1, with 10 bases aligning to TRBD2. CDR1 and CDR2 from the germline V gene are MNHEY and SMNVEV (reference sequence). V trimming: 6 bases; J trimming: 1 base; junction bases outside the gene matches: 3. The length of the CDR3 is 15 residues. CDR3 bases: TGTGCCAGCAGGTCTAGCGGGGGTTCCTACAATGAGCAGTTCTTC. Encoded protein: CASRSSGGSYNEQFF.

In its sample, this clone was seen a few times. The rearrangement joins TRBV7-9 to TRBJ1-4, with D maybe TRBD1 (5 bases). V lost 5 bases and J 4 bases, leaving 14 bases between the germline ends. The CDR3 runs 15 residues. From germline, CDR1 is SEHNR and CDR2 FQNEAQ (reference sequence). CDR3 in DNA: TGTGCCAGCAGCGCGGGGACGGCCTTTAATGAAAAACTGTTTTTT. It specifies CASSAGTAFNEKLFF.

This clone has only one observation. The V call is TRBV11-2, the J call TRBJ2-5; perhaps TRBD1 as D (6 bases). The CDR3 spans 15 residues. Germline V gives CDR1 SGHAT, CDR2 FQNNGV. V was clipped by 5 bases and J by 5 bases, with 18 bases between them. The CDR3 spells CASSKSTTGLETQYF. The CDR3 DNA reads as TGTGCCAGCAGCAAAAGTACCACAGGGTTGGAGACCCAGTACTTC.

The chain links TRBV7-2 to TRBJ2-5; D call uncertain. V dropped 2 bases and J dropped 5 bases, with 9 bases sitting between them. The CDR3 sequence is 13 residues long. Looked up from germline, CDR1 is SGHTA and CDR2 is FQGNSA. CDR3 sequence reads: CASSLTERETQYF. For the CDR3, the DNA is TGTGCCAGCAGCTTAACGGAGCGCGAGACCCAGTACTTC.

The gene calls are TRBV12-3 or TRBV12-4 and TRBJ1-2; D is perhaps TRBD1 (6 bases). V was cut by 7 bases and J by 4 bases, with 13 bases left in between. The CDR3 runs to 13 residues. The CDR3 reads CASTSTGLYGYTF. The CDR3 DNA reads TGTGCCAGCACCTCGACAGGCCTCTATGGCTACACCTTC.